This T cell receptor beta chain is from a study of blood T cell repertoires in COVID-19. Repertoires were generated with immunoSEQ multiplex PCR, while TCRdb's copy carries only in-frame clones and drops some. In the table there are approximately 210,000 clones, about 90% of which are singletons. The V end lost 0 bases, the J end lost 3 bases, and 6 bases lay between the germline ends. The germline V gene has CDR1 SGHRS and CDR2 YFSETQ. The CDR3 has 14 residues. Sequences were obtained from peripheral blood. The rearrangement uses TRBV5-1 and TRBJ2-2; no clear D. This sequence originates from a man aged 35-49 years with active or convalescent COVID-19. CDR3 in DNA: TGCGCCAGCAGCTTGGTATCGTACACCGGGGAGCTGTTTTTT. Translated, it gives CASSLVSYTGELFF.